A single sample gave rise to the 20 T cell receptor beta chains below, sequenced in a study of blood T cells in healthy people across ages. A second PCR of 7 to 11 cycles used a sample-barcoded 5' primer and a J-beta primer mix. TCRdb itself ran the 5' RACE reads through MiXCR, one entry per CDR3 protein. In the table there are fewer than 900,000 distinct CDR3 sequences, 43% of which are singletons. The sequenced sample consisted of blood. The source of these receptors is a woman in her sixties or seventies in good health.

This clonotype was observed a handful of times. The CDR3 loop is CASSLGLAGASSYNEQYF. CDR3 nucleotides: TGTGCCAGCAGTTTGGGACTAGCGGGAGCGAGCTCCTACAATGAGCAGTACTTC. The chain uses TRBV12-3 or TRBV12-4 and TRBJ2-1, with TRBD2 matching over 14 bases. The DNA end is more similar to TRBJ2-7, so the J call may be wrong. CDR3 size: 18 residues.

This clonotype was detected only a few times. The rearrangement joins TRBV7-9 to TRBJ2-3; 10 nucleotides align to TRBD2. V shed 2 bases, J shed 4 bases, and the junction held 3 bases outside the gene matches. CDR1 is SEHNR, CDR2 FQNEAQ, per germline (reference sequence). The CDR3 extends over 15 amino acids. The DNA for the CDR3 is TGTGCCAGCAGCTTACTAGCGGGGGTAGCAGATACGCAGTATTTT. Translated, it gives CASSLLAGVADTQYF.

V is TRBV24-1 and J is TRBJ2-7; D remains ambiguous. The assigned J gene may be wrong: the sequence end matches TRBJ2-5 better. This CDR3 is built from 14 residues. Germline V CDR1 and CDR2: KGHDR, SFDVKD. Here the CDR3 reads CATSDSASSETQYF. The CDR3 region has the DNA TGTGCCACCAGTGATTCGGCCTCGTCAGAGACCCAGTACTTC.

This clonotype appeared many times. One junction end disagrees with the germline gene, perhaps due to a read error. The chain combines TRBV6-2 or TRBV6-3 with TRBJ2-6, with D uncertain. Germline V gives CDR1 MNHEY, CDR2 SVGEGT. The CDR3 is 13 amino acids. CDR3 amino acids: CASSTSGANVLTF. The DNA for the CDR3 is TGCGCCAGCAGTACATCTGGGGCCAACGTCCTGACTTTC.

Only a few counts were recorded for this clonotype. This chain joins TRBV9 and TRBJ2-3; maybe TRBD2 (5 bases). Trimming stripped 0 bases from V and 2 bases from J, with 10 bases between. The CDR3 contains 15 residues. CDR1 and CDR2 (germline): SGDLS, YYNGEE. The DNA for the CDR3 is TGTGCCAGCAGCGTAGGCGCGACTATCACAGATACGCAGTATTTT. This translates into CASSVGATITDTQYF.

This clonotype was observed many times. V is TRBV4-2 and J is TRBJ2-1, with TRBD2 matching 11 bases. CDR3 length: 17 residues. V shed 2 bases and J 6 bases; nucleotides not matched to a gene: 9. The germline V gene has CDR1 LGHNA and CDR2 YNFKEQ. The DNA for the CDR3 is TGTGCCAGCAGCCAACGCTTATTAGCGGGGGGGCGCAATGAGCAGTTCTTC. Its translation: CASSQRLLAGGRNEQFF.

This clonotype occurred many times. CDR3 coding DNA: TGTGCCAGCAGTGACCCCTACGAGCAGTACTTC. This codes for CASSDPYEQYF. This chain connects TRBV6-6 to TRBJ2-7; D gene uncertain. Germline-derived CDR1 and CDR2 are MNHNY and SVGAGI (reference sequence). The CDR3 sequence is 11 residues long. Trimming pared 5 bases from V and 2 bases from J, leaving 4 bases between.

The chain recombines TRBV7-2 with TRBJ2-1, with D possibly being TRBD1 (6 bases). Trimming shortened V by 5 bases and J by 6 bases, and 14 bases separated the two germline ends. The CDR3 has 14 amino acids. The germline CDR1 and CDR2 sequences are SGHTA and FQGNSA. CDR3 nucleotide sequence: TGTGCCAGCAGCACCTACAGGGCTCCCAATGAGCAGTTCTTC. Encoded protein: CASSTYRAPNEQFF.

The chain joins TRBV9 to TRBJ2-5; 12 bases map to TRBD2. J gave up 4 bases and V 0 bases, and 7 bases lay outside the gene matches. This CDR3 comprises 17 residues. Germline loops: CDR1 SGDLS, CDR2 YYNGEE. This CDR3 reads CASSVASGGAGTETQYF. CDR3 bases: TGTGCCAGCAGCGTAGCTAGCGGGGGGGCTGGGACAGAGACCCAGTACTTC.

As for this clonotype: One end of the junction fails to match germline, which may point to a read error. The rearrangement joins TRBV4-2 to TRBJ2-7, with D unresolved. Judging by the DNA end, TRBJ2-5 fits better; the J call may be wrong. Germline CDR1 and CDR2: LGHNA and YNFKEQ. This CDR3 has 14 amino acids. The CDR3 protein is CAGSQDIYQETQYF. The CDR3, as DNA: TGTGCCGGCAGCCAAGATATATACCAGGAGACCCAGTACTTC.

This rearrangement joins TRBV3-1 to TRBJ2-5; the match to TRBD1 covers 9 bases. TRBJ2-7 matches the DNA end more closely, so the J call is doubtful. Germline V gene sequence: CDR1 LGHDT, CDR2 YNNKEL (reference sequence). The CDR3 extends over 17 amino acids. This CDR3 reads CASSSTIPGQGEYEQYF. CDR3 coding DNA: TGTGCCAGCAGCTCAACGATACCGGGACAGGGAGAGTACGAGCAGTACTTC.

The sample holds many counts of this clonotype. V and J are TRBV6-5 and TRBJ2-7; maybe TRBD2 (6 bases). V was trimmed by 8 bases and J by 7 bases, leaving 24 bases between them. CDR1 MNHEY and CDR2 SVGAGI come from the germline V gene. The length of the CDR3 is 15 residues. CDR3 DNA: TGTGCCAGCGGGTCGAAGGGACTTTGGGTAGGTGAGCAGTACTTC. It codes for CASGSKGLWVGEQYF.

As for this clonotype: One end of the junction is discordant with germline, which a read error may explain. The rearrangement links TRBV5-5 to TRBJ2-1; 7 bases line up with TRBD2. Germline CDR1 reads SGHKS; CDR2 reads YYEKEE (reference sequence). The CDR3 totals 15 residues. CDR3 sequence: CASSLAVAGYNEQLF. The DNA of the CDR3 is TGTGCCAGCAGCTTGGCGGTAGCGGGCTACAATGAGCAGTTATTC.

For the CDR3, the DNA is TGTGCCAGCAGCCAAGAGAGGGGGACTCTGATCAATGAGCAGTTCTTC. Amino acid sequence: CASSQERGTLINEQFF. This chain joins TRBV14 and TRBJ2-1; D is perhaps TRBD1 or TRBD2 (6 bases each). Germline lookup yields CDR1 SGHDN and CDR2 FVKESK. This CDR3 spans 16 amino acids. Trimming took 0 bases from V and 6 from J, leaving 15 bases between them.

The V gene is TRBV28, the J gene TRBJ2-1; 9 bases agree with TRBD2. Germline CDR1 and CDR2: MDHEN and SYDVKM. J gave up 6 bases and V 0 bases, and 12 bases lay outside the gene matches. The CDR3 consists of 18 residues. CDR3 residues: CASSLWAPLAGLGNEQFF. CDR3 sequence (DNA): TGTGCCAGCAGTTTATGGGCCCCGCTAGCGGGACTCGGCAATGAGCAGTTCTTC.

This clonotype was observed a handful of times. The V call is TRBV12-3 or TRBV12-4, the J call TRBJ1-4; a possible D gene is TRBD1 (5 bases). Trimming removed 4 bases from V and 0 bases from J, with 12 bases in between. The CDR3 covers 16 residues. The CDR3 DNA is TGTGCCAGCAGTTCGACTATAGGGGCAACTAATGAAAAACTGTTTTTT. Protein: CASSSTIGATNEKLFF.

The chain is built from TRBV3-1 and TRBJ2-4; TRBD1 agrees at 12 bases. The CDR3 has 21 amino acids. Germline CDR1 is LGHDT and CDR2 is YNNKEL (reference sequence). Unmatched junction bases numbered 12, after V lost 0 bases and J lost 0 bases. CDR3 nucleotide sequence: TGTGCCAGCAGCCAAGAAGCTTCGGGACAGGGGGCAGTACTAGCCAAAAACATTCAGTACTTC. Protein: CASSQEASGQGAVLAKNIQYF.

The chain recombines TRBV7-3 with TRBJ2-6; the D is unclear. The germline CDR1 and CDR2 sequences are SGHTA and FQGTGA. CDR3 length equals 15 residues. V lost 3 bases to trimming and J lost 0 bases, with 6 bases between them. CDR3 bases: TGTGCCAGCAGCTTTCGGAGCTCTGGGGCCAACGTCCTGACTTTC. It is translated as CASSFRSSGANVLTF.

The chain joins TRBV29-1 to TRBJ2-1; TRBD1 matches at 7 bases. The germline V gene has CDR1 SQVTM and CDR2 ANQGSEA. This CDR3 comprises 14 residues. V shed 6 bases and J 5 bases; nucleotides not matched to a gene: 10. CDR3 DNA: TGCAGCGTGGTTTCGGGACAGAAAAACAATGAGCAGTTCTTC. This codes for CSVVSGQKNNEQFF.

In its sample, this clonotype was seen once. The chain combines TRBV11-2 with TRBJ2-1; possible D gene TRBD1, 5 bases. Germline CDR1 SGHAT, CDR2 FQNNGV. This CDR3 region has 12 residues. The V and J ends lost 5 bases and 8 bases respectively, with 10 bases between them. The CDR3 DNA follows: TGTGCCAGCAGCGGCCCAGGGTATGAGCAGTTCTTC. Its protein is CASSGPGYEQFF.